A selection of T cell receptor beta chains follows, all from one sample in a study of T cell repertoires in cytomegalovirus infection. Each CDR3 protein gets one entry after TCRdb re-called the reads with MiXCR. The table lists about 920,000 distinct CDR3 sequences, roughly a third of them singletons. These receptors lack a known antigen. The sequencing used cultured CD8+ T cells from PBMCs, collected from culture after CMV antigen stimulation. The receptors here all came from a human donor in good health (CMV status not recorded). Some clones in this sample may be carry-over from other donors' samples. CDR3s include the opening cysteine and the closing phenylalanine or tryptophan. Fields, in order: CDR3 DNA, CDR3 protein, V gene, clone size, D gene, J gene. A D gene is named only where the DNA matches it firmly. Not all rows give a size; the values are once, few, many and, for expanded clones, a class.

DNA: TGCGCCAGCCTGGGGACAGGGGGCTCCTCCTACAATGAGCAGTTCTTC
CDR3: CASLGTGGSSYNEQFF
V: TRBV10-2
size: few
D: TRBD1
J: TRBJ2-1

DNA: TGCGCCAGCAGCCAAGATGACAGTTCCAATTCACCCCTCCACTTT
CDR3: CASSQDDSSNSPLHF
V: TRBV4-1
size: .
D: .
J: TRBJ1-6

DNA: TGTGCCAGCAGCCAGAGGGCGAGGCAGGTAAATGAGCAGTTCTTC
CDR3: CASSQRARQVNEQFF
V: TRBV27
size: few
D: .
J: TRBJ2-1

DNA: TGTGCCAGCAAACAGGGGGGCAATCAGCCCCAGCATTTT
CDR3: CASKQGGNQPQHF
V: TRBV12-3/TRBV12-4
size: .
D: TRBD1
J: TRBJ1-5

DNA: TGTGCTAGTGGTTTACCAGGGTGGAACGAGCAGTACTTC
CDR3: CASGLPGWNEQYF
V: TRBV12-5
size: .
D: .
J: TRBJ2-7

DNA: TGTGCCAGCAGCTTCATTGCTTACAGGGGTAGCTCCTACAATGAGCAGTTCTTC
CDR3: CASSFIAYRGSSYNEQFF
V: TRBV7-6
size: .
D: TRBD1
J: TRBJ2-1

DNA: TGTGCCAGCAGTGATATGGGGGACGAGGCTTTCCTCTATGGCTACACCTTC
CDR3: CASSDMGDEAFLYGYTF
V: TRBV6-2/TRBV6-3
size: .
D: .
J: TRBJ1-2

DNA: TGTGCCAGCAGCTTAGAGGGGGGCTTGAACACTGAAGCTTTCTTT
CDR3: CASSLEGGLNTEAFF
V: TRBV7-9
size: many
D: .
J: TRBJ1-1

DNA: TGTGCCAGCAGCGGCCGTTCGGAGGGCAGGACTTGGTTCTTC
CDR3: CASSGRSEGRTWFF
V: TRBV7-9
size: .
D: .
J: TRBJ2-1

DNA: TGTGCCAGCAGCCAAGATGCTGGACTGCCGTACGAGCAGTACTTC
CDR3: CASSQDAGLPYEQYF
V: TRBV3-1
size: few
D: .
J: TRBJ2-7

DNA: TGTGCCAACAGTTTATACGCGGCTACGAATTCACCCCTCCACTTT
CDR3: CANSLYAATNSPLHF
V: TRBV27
size: .
D: .
J: TRBJ1-6

DNA: TGTGCCAGCAGTCGGACTAGCGGGGGGTACGACCAAGAGACCCAGTACTTC
CDR3: CASSRTSGGYDQETQYF
V: TRBV4-2
size: .
D: TRBD2
J: TRBJ2-5

DNA: TGTGCCAGCAGCCGTCCCGAAGGGGTTGACACTGAAGCTTTCTTT
CDR3: CASSRPEGVDTEAFF
V: TRBV7-3
size: .
D: .
J: TRBJ1-1

DNA: TGTGCCAGCAGTTCCCACGAGGGGGATCAGCCCCAGCATTTT
CDR3: CASSSHEGDQPQHF
V: TRBV6-5
size: few
D: .
J: TRBJ1-5

DNA: TGTGCCAGCAGCTTCCGGGGGGTCGCTGATGGCTACACCTTC
CDR3: CASSFRGVADGYTF
V: TRBV7-2
size: few
D: .
J: TRBJ1-2

DNA: TGTGCCAGCAGCATCCGGGACAGGCCCGACAATGAGCAGTTCTTC
CDR3: CASSIRDRPDNEQFF
V: TRBV9
size: few
D: TRBD1
J: TRBJ2-1

DNA: TGTGCCAGCAAGCTGACGGAGACCCAGTACTTC
CDR3: CASKLTETQYF
V: TRBV7-8
size: many
D: .
J: TRBJ2-5

DNA: TGCAGTGCTAGAGATACCCGGGATCGGACAGATACGCAGTATTTT
CDR3: CSARDTRDRTDTQYF
V: TRBV20-1
size: .
D: .
J: TRBJ2-3

DNA: TGTGCCAGCAGTTACTCGGCCGGGATCCAAGAGACCCAGTACTTC
CDR3: CASSYSAGIQETQYF
V: TRBV6-8
size: .
D: .
J: TRBJ2-5

DNA: TGTGCCAGCAGTTTATCCCAACGCACTGAAGCTTTCTTT
CDR3: CASSLSQRTEAFF
V: TRBV27
size: .
D: .
J: TRBJ1-1

DNA: TGCGCCAGCAGCTTTGTTTCGAGAGGGGCCCAGTACTTC
CDR3: CASSFVSRGAQYF
V: TRBV4-1
size: .
D: .
J: TRBJ2-5

DNA: TGTGCCAGCATCAGGGGACAACCCATCGGAAGCGAAGCTTTCTTT
CDR3: CASIRGQPIGSEAFF
V: TRBV5-6
size: few
D: .
J: TRBJ1-1

DNA: TGCAGTGCTAGAGAACTCGAATACAATGAGCAGTTCTTC
CDR3: CSARELEYNEQFF
V: TRBV20-1
size: few
D: .
J: TRBJ2-1

DNA: TGTGCCAGCAGTGCCCTGGGAGGGTCCTACAATGAGCAGTTCTTC
CDR3: CASSALGGSYNEQFF
V: TRBV27
size: .
D: TRBD2
J: TRBJ2-1